The 2 T cell receptor beta chains reported below all come from one sample, sequenced in a study of shared clonotypes between healthy human individuals. Here immunoSEQ multiplex PCR was the method, and the copy in TCRdb shows in-frame clones only, minus some. The sample yields some 1.5 million clones, roughly 98% seen once. The specimen sequenced was naive CD4+ T cells sorted from blood. Subset given: CD45RA+ positively selected. These receptors were taken from a man in his thirties or forties in good health.

The rearrangement uses TRBV5-5 and TRBJ1-5, with no clear D. The CDR3 extends over 13 amino acids. CDR1 is SGHKS, CDR2 YYEKEE, per germline (reference sequence). V gave up 3 bases and J gave up 4 bases, with 8 bases separating them. Here the CDR3 DNA reads TGTGCCAGCAGCTCGACAAGAAATCAGCCCCAGCATTTT. It codes for CASSSTRNQPQHF.

The chain combines TRBV15 with TRBJ1-1; no reliable D call. The germline V and J ends were trimmed by 0 bases and 6 bases, with 8 bases remaining between them. Germline assignment: CDR1 LNHNV and CDR2 YYDKDF (reference sequence). The CDR3 has 13 residues. CDR3 DNA sequence: TGTGCCACCAGCAGAGAGTCAACCCCTGAAGCTTTCTTT. Translated, it gives CATSRESTPEAFF.